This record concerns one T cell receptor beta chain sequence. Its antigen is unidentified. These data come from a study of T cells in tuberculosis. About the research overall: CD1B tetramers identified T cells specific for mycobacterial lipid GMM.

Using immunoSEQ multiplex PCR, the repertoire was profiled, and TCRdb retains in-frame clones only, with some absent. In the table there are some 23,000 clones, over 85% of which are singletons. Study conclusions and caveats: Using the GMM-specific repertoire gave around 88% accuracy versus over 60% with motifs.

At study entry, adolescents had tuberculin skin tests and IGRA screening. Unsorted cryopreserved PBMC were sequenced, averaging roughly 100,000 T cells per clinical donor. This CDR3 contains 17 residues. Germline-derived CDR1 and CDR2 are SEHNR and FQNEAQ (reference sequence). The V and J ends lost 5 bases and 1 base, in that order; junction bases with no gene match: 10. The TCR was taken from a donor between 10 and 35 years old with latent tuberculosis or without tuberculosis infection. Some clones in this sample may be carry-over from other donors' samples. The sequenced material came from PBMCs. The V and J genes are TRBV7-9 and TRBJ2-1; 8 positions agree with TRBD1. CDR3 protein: CASSTDRGGVSYNEQFF. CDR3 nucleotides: TGTGCCAGCAGCACCGACAGGGGTGGGGTGTCCTACAATGAGCAGTTCTTC.